A selection of T cell receptor beta chains follows, all from one sample in a study of control samples from healthy donors and cancer patients. Profiling relied on immunoSEQ multiplex PCR, and the TCRdb table lists in-frame clones only, not all of them. The repertoire holds some 120,000 clones, with 88% as singletons. The specimen was blood. The receptors derive from a man aged 50 to 60 in good health. Both conserved end residues are part of each CDR3. The D gene is left open where the match is weak. Only some rows state a clone size, as once, few, many or a class for expanded clones.

d_call	v_call	j_call	clone_size	cdr3_aa	cdr3_nt
-	TRBV6-5	TRBJ1-2	once	CASSQNGQTSYGYTF	TGTGCCAGCTCACAAAACGGCCAGACTTCCTATGGCTACACCTTC
TRBD1	TRBV11-3	TRBJ2-7	-	CASSSQTGDSAQYF	TGTGCCAGCAGCTCCCAGACAGGGGACTCGGCGCAGTACTTC
-	TRBV5-1	TRBJ1-4	-	CASSTGLGDEKLFF	TGCGCCAGCAGCACAGGGTTGGGGGATGAAAAACTGTTTTTT
-	TRBV24-1	TRBJ2-1	-	CATGGYNEQFF	TGTGCCACCGGGGGATACAATGAGCAGTTCTTC
-	TRBV7-9	TRBJ1-4	-	CASSLEVARNEKLFF	TGTGCCAGCAGCTTAGAAGTTGCCCGAAATGAAAAACTGTTTTTT
-	TRBV7-9	TRBJ1-2	-	CASSSLQTGAYGYTF	TGTGCCAGCAGCTCGCTCCAAACCGGGGCCTATGGCTACACCTTC
TRBD1	TRBV7-9	TRBJ2-5	-	CASSLTGGQETQYF	TGTGCCAGCAGCTTGACAGGGGGCCAAGAGACCCAGTACTTC
-	TRBV7-8	TRBJ2-7	-	CASSPYGTISYEQYF	TGTGCCAGCAGCCCGTACGGGACCATCTCCTACGAGCAGTACTTC
-	TRBV25-1	TRBJ1-1	-	CASSATDRVNTEAFF	TGTGCCAGCAGTGCGACCGACCGTGTGAACACTGAAGCTTTCTTT
-	TRBV5-1	TRBJ1-1	-	CASSPGPGAGGDTEAFF	TGCGCCAGCAGCCCCGGACCGGGGGCGGGGGGGGACACTGAAGCTTTCTTT
-	TRBV19	TRBJ2-7	-	CASSLTGLAYEQYF	TGTGCCAGTAGTCTTACAGGGCTGGCCTACGAGCAGTACTTC
-	TRBV4-1	TRBJ1-2	many	CASSPQVPSNYGYTF	TGCGCCAGCAGCCCTCAGGTTCCCTCTAACTATGGCTACACCTTC
TRBD1	TRBV30	TRBJ1-5	-	CAWSGTGSQPQHF	TGTGCCTGGAGCGGGACAGGGAGCCAGCCCCAGCATTTT
TRBD2	TRBV7-9	TRBJ2-1	-	CASSSNSLAGTIEQFF	TGTGCCAGCAGCTCAAATTCACTAGCGGGGACAATTGAGCAGTTCTTC
TRBD2	TRBV9	TRBJ2-1	-	CASSPGGLAGGYNEQFF	TGTGCCAGCAGCCCCGGGGGACTAGCGGGGGGGTACAATGAGCAGTTCTTC
-	TRBV6-5	TRBJ2-7	-	CASSYPQGLDPYEQYF	TGTGCCAGCAGTTACCCACAGGGACTCGACCCCTACGAGCAGTACTTC
TRBD2	TRBV9	TRBJ2-1	-	CASSATSGGTYNEQFF	TGTGCCAGCAGCGCGACTAGCGGGGGGACCTACAATGAGCAGTTCTTC
-	TRBV6-5	TRBJ2-5	-	CASSPQEGETQYF	TGTGCCAGCAGTCCCCAGGAGGGAGAGACCCAGTACTTC
-	TRBV27	TRBJ1-1	-	CASSPRTENTEAFF	TGTGCCAGCAGTCCCCGGACAGAGAACACTGAAGCTTTCTTT
-	TRBV28	TRBJ1-1	-	CASTFREREAFF	TGTGCCAGCACCTTCAGAGAAAGGGAAGCTTTCTTT
-	TRBV30	TRBJ2-2	-	CAWEGRTNTGELFF	TGTGCCTGGGAGGGACGGACGAACACCGGGGAGCTGTTTTTT
TRBD2	TRBV5-1	TRBJ2-3	-	CASSEGTSGATDTQYF	TGCGCCAGCAGCGAGGGGACTAGCGGGGCCACAGATACGCAGTATTTT
TRBD1	TRBV4-2	TRBJ2-7	-	CASSPRQTGVVHEQYF	TGTGCCAGCAGCCCTAGACAGACAGGGGTAGTCCACGAGCAGTACTTC
TRBD1	TRBV12-3/TRBV12-4	TRBJ1-1	-	CASSPGTGGVAFF	TGTGCCAGCAGCCCAGGGACAGGGGGCGTAGCTTTCTTT
TRBD2	TRBV11-2	TRBJ2-5	-	CASSFREGRETQYF	TGTGCCAGCAGCTTCAGGGAGGGGAGGGAGACCCAGTACTTC
-	TRBV20-1	TRBJ2-7	-	CSASYVGQGGEQYF	TGCAGTGCTAGTTATGTGGGGCAGGGCGGCGAGCAGTACTTC
-	TRBV30	TRBJ1-4	-	CAWSPPSEKLFF	TGTGCCTGGAGTCCTCCTTCTGAAAAACTGTTTTTT
TRBD2	TRBV30	TRBJ2-7	-	CAWSGGGLTYEQYF	TGTGCCTGGTCGGGCGGGGGGCTAACCTACGAGCAGTACTTC
TRBD1	TRBV28	TRBJ2-7	once	CASRPTQTGGRYEQYF	TGTGCCAGCAGACCGACTCAAACAGGGGGCCGATACGAGCAGTACTTC
TRBD2	TRBV7-3	TRBJ2-1	-	CASSLGSGGTYNEQFF	TGTGCCAGCAGCTTAGGTAGCGGGGGGACCTACAATGAGCAGTTCTTC
-	TRBV29-1	TRBJ1-1	few	CSVKGDLNTEAFF	TGCAGCGTGAAAGGAGACCTAAACACTGAAGCTTTCTTT
TRBD2	TRBV19	TRBJ2-3	-	CASSSLAGGLDTQYF	TGTGCCAGTAGTTCCCTAGCGGGGGGGCTTGATACGCAGTATTTT
-	TRBV28	TRBJ1-1	-	CASSRAGGVTEAFF	TGTGCCAGCAGCCGGGCGGGCGGTGTCACTGAAGCTTTCTTT
TRBD1	TRBV5-6	TRBJ2-7	once	CASSLRTGGYEQYF	TGTGCCAGCAGCCTAAGGACAGGGGGCTACGAGCAGTACTTC
-	TRBV2	TRBJ1-1	-	CASSGRGNTEAFF	TGTGCCAGCAGTGGGAGAGGGAACACTGAAGCTTTCTTT
-	TRBV28	TRBJ1-1	-	CASISALNTEAFF	TGTGCCAGCATTTCGGCCTTGAACACTGAAGCTTTCTTT
-	TRBV7-3	TRBJ1-1	-	CASSLGQGNTEAFF	TGTGCCAGCAGCTTAGGTCAGGGCAACACTGAAGCTTTCTTT
-	TRBV4-2	TRBJ2-5	-	CASSQEGFQETQYF	TGTGCCAGCAGCCAAGAGGGATTCCAAGAGACCCAGTACTTC
TRBD2	TRBV3-1/TRBV3-2	TRBJ2-2	-	CASSQGGLAGGIPGELFF	TGTGCCAGCAGCCAAGGAGGACTAGCGGGGGGAATACCCGGGGAGCTGTTTTTT
-	TRBV18	TRBJ2-5	-	CASSPRSQETQYF	TGTGCCAGCTCACCCCGGTCACAAGAGACCCAGTACTTC